This entry is about one T cell receptor (beta chain). The data are from a study of technical replicates of blood from several donors. Sequencing used immunoSEQ multiplex PCR; TCRdb keeps in-frame clones, though not all of them. The sample shows under 85,000 clones, around 96% of them seen only once. The sequence came from a human donor in good health. Material for sequencing was T cells isolated from PBMCs.

The CDR3 DNA is TGTGCCAGCTCCCAGCCCCCCTCAGGGACAGGGTTAGACGAGCAGTACTTC. This sequence encodes CASSQPPSGTGLDEQYF. The chain recombines TRBV5-4 with TRBJ2-7, with TRBD1 identical over 9 bases. Germline trimming cut 7 bases from V and 5 bases from J; bases unmatched to any gene: 19. The CDR3 has 17 residues. Germline assignment: CDR1 SGHNT and CDR2 YYREEE (reference sequence).